The TCR beta chain under discussion was sequenced for a study of Graves' ophthalmopathy and Graves' hyperthyroidism. At the level of the study: Stable hyperthyroidism denotes an absence of ophthalmopathy throughout 18 months of follow-up.

This clonotype was seen a handful of times. What it binds is not known. Notes on the study in general: The model achieved about 64% sensitivity and roughly 72% specificity for ophthalmopathy progression. A model of 13 signatures distinguished ophthalmopathy from stable hyperthyroidism at 87.88% sensitivity and about 80% specificity.

Amplified TCR beta CDR3 regions were obtained using RNA transcripts as template. Investigators did first-round RT-PCR with HTBI primers, then second-round multiplex PCR. In TCRdb, the multiplex PCR reads were re-called with MiXCR into one record per CDR3 protein. The repertoire holds around 1.1 million distinct CDR3 sequences, about 38% seen once, with approximately 12% in the top ten. Enrolled hyperthyroidism patients had a new diagnosis, a duration under 2 months, and an age of 18 to 65. Sequenced: peripheral blood or thyroid tissue (not recorded which). The TCR sequence derives from an adult man with Graves' hyperthyroidism.

The CDR3 loop reads CASRLTGYGANVLTF. Written as DNA, the CDR3 is TGTGCCAGCAGACTAACAGGGTATGGGGCCAACGTCCTGACTTTC. The chain links TRBV10-3 to TRBJ2-6, with D perhaps TRBD1 (6 bases). The V and J ends lost 10 bases and 3 bases respectively, with 16 bases between them. The CDR3 spans 15 residues. Per germline, CDR1 ENHRY and CDR2 SYGVKD.